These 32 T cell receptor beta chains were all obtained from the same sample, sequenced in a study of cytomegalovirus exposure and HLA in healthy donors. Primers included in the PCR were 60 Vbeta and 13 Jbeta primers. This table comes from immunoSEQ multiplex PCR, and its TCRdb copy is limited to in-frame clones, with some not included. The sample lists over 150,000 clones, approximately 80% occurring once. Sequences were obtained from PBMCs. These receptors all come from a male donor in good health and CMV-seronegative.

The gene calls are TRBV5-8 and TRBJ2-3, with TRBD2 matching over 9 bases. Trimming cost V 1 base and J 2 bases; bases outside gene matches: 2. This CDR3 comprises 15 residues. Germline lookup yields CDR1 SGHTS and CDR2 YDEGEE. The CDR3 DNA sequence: TGTGCCAGCAGCTTGCTAGCGGGGTTCACAGATACGCAGTATTTT. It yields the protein CASSLLAGFTDTQYF.

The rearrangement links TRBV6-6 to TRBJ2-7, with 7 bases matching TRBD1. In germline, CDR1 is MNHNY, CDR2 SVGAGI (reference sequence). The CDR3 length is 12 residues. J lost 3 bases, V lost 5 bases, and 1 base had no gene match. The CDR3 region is CASSQGDYEQYF. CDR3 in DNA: TGTGCCAGCAGTCAGGGGGACTACGAGCAGTACTTC.

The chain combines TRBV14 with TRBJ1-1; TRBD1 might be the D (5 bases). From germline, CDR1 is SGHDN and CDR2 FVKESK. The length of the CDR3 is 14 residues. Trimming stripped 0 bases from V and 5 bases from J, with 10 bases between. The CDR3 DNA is TGTGCCAGCAGCCAAGAGATGGCAGGGACTGAAGCTTTCTTT. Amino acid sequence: CASSQEMAGTEAFF.

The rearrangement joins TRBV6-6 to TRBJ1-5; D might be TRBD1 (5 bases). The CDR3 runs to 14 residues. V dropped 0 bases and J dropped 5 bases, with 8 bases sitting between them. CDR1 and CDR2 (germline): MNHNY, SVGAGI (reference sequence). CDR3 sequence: CASSYSGVDQPQHF. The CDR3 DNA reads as TGTGCCAGCAGTTACTCAGGGGTAGATCAGCCCCAGCATTTT.

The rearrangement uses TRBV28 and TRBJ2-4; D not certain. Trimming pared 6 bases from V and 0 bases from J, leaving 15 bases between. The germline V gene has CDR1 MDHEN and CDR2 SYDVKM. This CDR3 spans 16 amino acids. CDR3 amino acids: CASRRVKALAKNIQYF. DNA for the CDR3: TGTGCCAGCAGGCGCGTTAAAGCTCTAGCCAAAAACATTCAGTACTTC.

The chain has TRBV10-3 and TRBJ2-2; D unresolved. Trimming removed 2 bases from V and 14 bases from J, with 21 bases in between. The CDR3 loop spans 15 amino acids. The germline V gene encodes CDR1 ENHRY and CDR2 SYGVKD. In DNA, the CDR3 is TGTGCCATCAGTGAGCCAAGTCCAGCATCAGGTCTACTGTTTTTT. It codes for CAISEPSPASGLLFF.

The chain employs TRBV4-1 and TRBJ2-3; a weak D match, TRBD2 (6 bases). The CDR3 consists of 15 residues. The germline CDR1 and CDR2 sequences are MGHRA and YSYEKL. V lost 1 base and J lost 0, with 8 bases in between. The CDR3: CASSQVAASTDTQYF. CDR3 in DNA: TGCGCCAGCAGCCAAGTAGCGGCGAGCACAGATACGCAGTATTTT.

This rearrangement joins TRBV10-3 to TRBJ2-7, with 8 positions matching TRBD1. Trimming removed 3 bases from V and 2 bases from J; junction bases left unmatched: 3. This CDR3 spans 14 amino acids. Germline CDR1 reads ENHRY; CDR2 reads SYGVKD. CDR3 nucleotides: TGTGCCATCAGTGATAACAGGGGGGCCTACGAGCAGTACTTC. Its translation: CAISDNRGAYEQYF.

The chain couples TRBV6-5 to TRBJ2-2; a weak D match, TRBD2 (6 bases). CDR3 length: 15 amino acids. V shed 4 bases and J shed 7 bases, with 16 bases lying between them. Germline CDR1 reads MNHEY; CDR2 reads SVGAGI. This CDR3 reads CASSSYGSSGGELFF. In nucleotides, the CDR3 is TGTGCCAGCAGTTCTTACGGGAGTAGCGGCGGGGAGCTGTTTTTT.

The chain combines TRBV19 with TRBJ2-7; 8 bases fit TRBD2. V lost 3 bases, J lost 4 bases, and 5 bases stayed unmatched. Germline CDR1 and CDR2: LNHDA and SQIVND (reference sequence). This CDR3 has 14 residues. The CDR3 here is CASSMPGGDYEQYF. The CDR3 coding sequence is TGTGCCAGTAGTATGCCCGGGGGGGATTACGAGCAGTACTTC.

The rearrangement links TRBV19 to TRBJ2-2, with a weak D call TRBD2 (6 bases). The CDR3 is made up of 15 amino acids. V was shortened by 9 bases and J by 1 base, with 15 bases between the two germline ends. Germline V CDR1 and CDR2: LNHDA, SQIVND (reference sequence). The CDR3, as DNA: TGTGCCAGCAAAACCGGGACTGGGAACACCGGGGAGCTGTTTTTT. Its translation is CASKTGTGNTGELFF.

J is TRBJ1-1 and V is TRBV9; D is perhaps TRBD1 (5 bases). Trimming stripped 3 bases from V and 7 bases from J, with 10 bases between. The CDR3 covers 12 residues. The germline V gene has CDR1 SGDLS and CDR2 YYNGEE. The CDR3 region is CASSAEGREAFF. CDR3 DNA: TGTGCCAGCAGCGCGGAGGGACGTGAAGCTTTCTTT.

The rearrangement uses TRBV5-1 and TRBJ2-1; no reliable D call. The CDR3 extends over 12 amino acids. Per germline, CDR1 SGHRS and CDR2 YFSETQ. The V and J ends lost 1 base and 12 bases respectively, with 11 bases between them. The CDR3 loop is CASSLSGIGQFF. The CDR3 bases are TGCGCCAGCAGCTTGTCAGGAATCGGGCAGTTCTTC.

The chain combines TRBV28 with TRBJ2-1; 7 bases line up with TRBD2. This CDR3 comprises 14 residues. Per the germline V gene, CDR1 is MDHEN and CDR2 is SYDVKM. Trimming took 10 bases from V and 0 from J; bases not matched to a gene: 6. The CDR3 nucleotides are TGTGCCACCCGATGGGGGGGCTCCTACAATGAGCAGTTCTTC. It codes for CATRWGGSYNEQFF.

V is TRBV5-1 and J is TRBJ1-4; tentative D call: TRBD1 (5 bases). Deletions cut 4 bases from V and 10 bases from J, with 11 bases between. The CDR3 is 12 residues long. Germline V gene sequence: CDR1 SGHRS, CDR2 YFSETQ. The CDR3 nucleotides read TGCGCCAGCAGCCAGCAGGGTGGAAAACTGTTTTTT. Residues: CASSQQGGKLFF.

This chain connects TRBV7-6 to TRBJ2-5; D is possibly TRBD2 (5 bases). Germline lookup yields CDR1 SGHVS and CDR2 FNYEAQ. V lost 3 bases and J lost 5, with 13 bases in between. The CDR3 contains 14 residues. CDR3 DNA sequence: TGTGCCAGCAGCTTCCCACGGGGATCGGAGACCCAGTACTTC. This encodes CASSFPRGSETQYF.

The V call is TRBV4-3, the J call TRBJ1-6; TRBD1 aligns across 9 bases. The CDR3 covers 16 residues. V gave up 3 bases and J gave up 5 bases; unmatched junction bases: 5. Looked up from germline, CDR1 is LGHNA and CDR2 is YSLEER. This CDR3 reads CASSQKQGADNSPLHF. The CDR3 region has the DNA TGCGCCAGCAGCCAGAAACAGGGGGCCGATAATTCACCCCTCCACTTT.

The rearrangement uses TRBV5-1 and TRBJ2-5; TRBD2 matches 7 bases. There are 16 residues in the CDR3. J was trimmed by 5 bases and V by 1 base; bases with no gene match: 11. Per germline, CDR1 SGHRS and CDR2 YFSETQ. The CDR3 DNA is TGCGCCAGCAGCTTGAGCGGGGCCCTAGTAGGGGAGACCCAGTACTTC. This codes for CASSLSGALVGETQYF.

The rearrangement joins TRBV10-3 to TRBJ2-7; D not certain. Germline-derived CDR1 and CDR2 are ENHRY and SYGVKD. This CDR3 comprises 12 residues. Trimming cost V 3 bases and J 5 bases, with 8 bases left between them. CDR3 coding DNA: TGTGCCATCAGTGACAGTATTGACGAGCAGTACTTC. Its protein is CAISDSIDEQYF.

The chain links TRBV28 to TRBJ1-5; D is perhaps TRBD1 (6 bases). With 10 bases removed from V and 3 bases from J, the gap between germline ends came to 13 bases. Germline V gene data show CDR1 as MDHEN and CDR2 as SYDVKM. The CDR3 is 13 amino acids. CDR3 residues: CATGGANNQPQHF. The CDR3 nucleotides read TGTGCCACGGGGGGGGCAAACAATCAGCCCCAGCATTTT.

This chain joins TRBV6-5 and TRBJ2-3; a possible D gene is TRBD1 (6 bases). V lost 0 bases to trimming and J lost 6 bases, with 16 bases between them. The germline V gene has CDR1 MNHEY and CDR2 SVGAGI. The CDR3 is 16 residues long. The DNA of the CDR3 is TGTGCCAGCAGTTACTCTACCGGGACAATTGGGGATACGCAGTATTTT. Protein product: CASSYSTGTIGDTQYF.

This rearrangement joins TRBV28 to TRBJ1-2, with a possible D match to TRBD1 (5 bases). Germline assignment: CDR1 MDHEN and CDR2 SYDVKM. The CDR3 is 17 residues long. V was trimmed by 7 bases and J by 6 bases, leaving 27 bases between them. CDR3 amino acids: CASKVPGGFWGMDGYTF. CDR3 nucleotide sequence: TGTGCCAGCAAGGTTCCGGGGGGGTTCTGGGGAATGGATGGCTACACCTTC.

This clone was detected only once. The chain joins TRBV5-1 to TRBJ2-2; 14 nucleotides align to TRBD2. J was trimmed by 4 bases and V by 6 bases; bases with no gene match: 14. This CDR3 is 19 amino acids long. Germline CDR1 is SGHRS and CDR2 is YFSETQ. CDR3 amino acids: CASTLFRGTSGRSTGELFF. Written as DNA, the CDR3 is TGCGCCAGCACCCTTTTCCGCGGGACTAGCGGGAGATCCACCGGGGAGCTGTTTTTT. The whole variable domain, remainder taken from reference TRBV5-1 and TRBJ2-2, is KAGVTQTPRYLIKTRGQQVTLSCSPISGHRSVSWYQQTPGQGLQFLFEYFSETQRNKGNFPGRFSGRQFSNSRSEMNVSTLELGDSALYLCASTLFRGTSGRSTGELFFGEGSRLTVL.

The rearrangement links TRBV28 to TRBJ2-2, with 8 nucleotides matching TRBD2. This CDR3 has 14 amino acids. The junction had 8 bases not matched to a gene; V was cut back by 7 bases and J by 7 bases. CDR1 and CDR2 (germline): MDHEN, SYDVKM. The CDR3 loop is CASTLAGRDGELFF. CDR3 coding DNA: TGTGCCAGCACCCTAGCGGGCCGGGACGGGGAGCTGTTTTTT.

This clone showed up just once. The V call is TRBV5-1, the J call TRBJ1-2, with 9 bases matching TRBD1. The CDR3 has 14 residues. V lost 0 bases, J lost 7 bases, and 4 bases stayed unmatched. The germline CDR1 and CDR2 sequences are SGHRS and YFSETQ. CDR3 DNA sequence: TGCGCCAGCAGCTTGGAGGGACAGGGCGGTGGCTACACCTTC. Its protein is CASSLEGQGGGYTF.

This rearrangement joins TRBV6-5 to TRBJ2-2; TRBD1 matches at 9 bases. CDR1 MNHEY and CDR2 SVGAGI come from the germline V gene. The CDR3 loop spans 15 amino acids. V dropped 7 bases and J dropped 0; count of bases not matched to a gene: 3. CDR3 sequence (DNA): TGTGCCAGCATCTACAGGGGGCCGAACACCGGGGAGCTGTTTTTT. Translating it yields CASIYRGPNTGELFF.

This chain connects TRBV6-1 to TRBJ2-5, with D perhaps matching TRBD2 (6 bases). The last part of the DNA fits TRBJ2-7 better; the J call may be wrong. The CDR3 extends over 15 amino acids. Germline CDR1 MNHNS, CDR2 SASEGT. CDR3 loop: CASSPRRDSGYEQYF. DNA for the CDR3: TGTGCCAGCAGTCCCCGACGGGACTCGGGATACGAGCAGTACTTC.

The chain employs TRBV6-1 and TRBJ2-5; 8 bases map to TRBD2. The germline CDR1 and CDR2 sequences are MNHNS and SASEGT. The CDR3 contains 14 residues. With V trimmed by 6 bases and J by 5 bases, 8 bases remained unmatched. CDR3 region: CASRVTGGRETQYF. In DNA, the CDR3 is TGTGCCAGCAGAGTCACGGGGGGGCGGGAGACCCAGTACTTC.

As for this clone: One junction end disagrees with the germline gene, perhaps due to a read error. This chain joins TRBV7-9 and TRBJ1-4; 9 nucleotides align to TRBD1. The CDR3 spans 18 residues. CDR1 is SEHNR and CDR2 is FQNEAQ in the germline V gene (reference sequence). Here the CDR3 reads CSSSFSRDRVGSNEKLFF. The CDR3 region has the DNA TGTTCCAGCAGCTTCTCTCGGGACAGGGTGGGGTCTAATGAAAAACTGTTTTTT.

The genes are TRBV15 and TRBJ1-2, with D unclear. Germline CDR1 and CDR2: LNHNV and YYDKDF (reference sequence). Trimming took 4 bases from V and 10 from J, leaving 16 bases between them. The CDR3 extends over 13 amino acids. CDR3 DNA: TGTGCCACCAGCATTCGGGGAAGAAGAGACTACACCTTC. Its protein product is CATSIRGRRDYTF.

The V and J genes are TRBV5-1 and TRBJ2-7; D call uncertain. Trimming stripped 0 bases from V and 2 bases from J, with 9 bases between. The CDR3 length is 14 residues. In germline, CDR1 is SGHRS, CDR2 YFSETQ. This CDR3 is CASSLGAGAYEQYF. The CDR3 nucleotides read TGCGCCAGCAGCTTGGGGGCAGGCGCCTACGAGCAGTACTTC.

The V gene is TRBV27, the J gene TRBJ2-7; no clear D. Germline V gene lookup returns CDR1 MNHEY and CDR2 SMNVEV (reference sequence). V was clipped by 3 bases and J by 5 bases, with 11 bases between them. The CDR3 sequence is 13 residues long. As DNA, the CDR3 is TGTGCCAGCAGTTTTTCCGCGGTTAACGAGCAGTACTTC. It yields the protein CASSFSAVNEQYF.